This T cell receptor (beta chain) was profiled in a study of response to subunit inactivated influenza vaccine. Study results and limitations: Authors suggested seasonal influenza vaccinations each recruit few new T cells.

The CDR3 contains 14 residues. Losses at the gene ends were 4 bases for V and 5 bases for J; bases not matched to a gene: 7. Germline V CDR1 and CDR2: SGHNT, YYREEE (reference sequence). TCRdb re-called the RT-PCR reads through MiXCR, storing one row per CDR3 protein. The table records hundreds of thousands of distinct CDR3 sequences, about a tenth of them present only once. This clonotype came up a few times. Its antigen is currently unknown. The sequencing used PBMCs from blood, collected roughly 46 days after vaccination. This sequence originates from a man aged 50-60 years who received an inactivated influenza vaccine. The rearrangement joins TRBV5-4 to TRBJ2-7; 9 nucleotides match TRBD1. CDR3 protein: CASSQRTGENEQYF. CDR3 DNA: TGTGCCAGCAGCCAGAGGACAGGGGAAAACGAGCAGTACTTC.